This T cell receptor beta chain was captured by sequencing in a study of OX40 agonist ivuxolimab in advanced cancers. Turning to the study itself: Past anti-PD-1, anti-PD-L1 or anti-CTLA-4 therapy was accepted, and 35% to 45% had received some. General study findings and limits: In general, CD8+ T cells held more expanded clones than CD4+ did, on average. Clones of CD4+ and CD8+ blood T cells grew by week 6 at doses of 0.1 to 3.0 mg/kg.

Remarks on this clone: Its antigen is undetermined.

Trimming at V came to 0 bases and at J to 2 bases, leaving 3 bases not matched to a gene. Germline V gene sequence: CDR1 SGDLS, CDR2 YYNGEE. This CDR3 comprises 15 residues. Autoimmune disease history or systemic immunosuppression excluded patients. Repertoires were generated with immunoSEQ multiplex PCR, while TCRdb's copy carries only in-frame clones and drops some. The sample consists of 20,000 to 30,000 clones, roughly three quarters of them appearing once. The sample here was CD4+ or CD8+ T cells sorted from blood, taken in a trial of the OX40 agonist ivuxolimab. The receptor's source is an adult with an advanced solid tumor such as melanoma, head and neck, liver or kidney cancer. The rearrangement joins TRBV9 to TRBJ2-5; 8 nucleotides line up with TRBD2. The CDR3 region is CASSVESGGQETQYF. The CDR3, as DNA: TGTGCCAGCAGCGTAGAAAGCGGGGGACAAGAGACCCAGTACTTC.